The source of this T cell receptor (beta chain) is a study of cytomegalovirus exposure and HLA in healthy donors. Looking at the study overall: An earlier analysis found 117 million unique TCR beta sequences from around 180 million T cells.

About this clone: Its target is not known.

Study results and caveats: When analyzed later, the rates of TCR association showed variation by HLA locus, with DRB1 the most and HLA-C the fewest.

The length of the CDR3 is 14 residues. V shed 3 bases and J shed 8 bases, with 14 bases lying between them. Per the germline V gene, CDR1 is LNHDA and CDR2 is SQIVND (reference sequence). A multiplex PCR was run with 60 Vbeta primers and 13 Jbeta primers. The assay was immunoSEQ multiplex PCR, and TCRdb's table has in-frame clones only and misses some. The table lists about 40,000 clones. The sample comprised PBMCs. This clonotype was obtained from a male donor in good health and CMV-seronegative. The chain combines TRBV19 with TRBJ1-5; the D gene is possibly TRBD1 (6 bases). The CDR3 DNA is TGTGCCAGTAGTATGACTGGGGGCCGGGAGCCCCAGCATTTT. Its protein is CASSMTGGREPQHF.